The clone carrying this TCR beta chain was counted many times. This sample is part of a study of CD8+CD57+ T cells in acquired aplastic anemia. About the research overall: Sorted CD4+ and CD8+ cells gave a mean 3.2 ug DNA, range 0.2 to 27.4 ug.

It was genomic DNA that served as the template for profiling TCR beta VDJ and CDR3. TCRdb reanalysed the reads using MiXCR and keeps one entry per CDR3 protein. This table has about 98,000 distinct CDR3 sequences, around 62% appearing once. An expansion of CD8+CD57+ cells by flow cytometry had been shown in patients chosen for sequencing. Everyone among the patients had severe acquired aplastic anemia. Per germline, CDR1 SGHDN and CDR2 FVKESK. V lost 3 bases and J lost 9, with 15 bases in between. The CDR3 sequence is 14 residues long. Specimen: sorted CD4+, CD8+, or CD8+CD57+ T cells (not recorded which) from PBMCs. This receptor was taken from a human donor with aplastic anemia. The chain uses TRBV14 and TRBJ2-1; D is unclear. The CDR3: CASSHESGGGEQFF. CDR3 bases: TGTGCCAGCAGCCATGAATCGGGCGGCGGTGAGCAGTTCTTC.